This T cell receptor beta chain was sequenced in a study of T-cell reconstitution after alpha-beta-depleted transplantation in children. Study outcomes and limitations: After transplant, at about two months, alpha-beta T cells were reportedly derived from several hundred expanded graft clones. From newly produced T cells came most of the T-cell counts and diversity one year after transplant.

The CDR3 is 14 amino acids. Germline V CDR1 and CDR2: MDHEN, SYDVKM. V was clipped by 3 bases and J by 3 bases, with 10 bases between them. It was with unique molecular identifiers that the TCRbeta library was prepared. TCRdb processed the PCR reads anew with MiXCR; each CDR3 protein has one entry. The data hold approximately 490,000 distinct CDR3 sequences, with roughly a tenth observed a single time. This clonotype was detected many times. Its antigen is as yet unknown. This clonotype was sampled from a child aged 2-15 years with inherited bone marrow failure, due to receive a stem cell transplant. This sequence joins TRBV28 and TRBJ2-3, with D perhaps assigned TRBD1 or TRBD2 (5 bases each). The sequencing used PBMCs, collected before TCRalphabeta/CD19-depleted stem cell transplant. Here the CDR3 reads CASSLGERTDTQYF. The CDR3 nucleotides read TGTGCCAGCAGTTTGGGGGAGAGGACAGATACGCAGTATTTT.